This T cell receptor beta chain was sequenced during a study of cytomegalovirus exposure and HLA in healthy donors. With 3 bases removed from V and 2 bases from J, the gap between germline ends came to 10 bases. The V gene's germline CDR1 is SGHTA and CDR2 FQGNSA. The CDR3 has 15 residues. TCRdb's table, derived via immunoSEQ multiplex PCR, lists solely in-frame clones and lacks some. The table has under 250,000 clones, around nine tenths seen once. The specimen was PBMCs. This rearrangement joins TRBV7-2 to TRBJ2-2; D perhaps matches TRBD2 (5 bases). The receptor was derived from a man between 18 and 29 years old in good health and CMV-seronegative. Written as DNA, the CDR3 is TGTGCCAGCAGCTTCTTTCGGGAAAACACCGGGGAGCTGTTTTTT. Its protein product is CASSFFRENTGELFF.